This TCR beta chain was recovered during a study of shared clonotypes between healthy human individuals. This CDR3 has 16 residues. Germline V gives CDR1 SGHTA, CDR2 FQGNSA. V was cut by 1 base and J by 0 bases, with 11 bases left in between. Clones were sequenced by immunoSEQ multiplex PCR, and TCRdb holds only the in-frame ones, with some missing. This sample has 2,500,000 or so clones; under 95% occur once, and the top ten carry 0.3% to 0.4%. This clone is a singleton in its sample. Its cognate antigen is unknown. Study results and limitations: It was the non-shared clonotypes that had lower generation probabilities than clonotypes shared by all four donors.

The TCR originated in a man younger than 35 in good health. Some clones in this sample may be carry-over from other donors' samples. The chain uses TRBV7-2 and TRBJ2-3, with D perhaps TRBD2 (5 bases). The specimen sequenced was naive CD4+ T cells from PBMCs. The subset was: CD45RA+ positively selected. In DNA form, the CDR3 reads TGTGCCAGCAGCTTAGTCCCCAGGACTAGCACAGATACGCAGTATTTT. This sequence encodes CASSLVPRTSTDTQYF. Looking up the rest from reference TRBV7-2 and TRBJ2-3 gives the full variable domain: GAGVSQSPSNKVTEKGKDVELRCDPISGHTALYWYRQSLGQGLEFLIYFQGNSAPDKSGLPSDRFSAERTGGSVSTLTIQRTQQEDSAVYLCASSLVPRTSTDTQYFGPGTRLTVL.